Each of the 24 T cell receptor beta chains below was sequenced from the same sample in a study of cytomegalovirus exposure and HLA in healthy donors. Primers included in the PCR were 60 Vbeta and 13 Jbeta primers. The assay was immunoSEQ multiplex PCR, and TCRdb's table has in-frame clones only and misses some. The sample shows about 160,000 clones, approximately 77% of them seen only once. The sequencing input was PBMCs. Receptor source: a man younger than 40 in good health and CMV-seropositive.

The rearrangement joins TRBV5-1 to TRBJ2-5, with 7 bases that match TRBD2. J gave up 5 bases and V 3 bases, and 4 bases lay outside the gene matches. Germline lookup yields CDR1 SGHRS and CDR2 YFSETQ. There are 13 residues in the CDR3. The CDR3 protein is CASSYRGEETQYF. In DNA, the CDR3 is TGCGCCAGCAGCTACCGGGGGGAGGAGACCCAGTACTTC.

This clone has a single count. The chain uses TRBV4-3 and TRBJ1-5; D unresolved. Germline loops: CDR1 LGHNA, CDR2 YSLEER. There are 18 residues in the CDR3. The V gene lost 0 bases and the J gene lost 0 bases, with 15 bases spanning the gap. The DNA for the CDR3 is TGCGCCAGCAGCCAAGATTGGGCCAGGAAGTATAGCAATCAGCCCCAGCATTTT. Translation gives CASSQDWARKYSNQPQHF.

J is TRBJ2-2 and V is TRBV6-5; D uncertain. Germline-derived CDR1 and CDR2 are MNHEY and SVGAGI. CDR3 size: 14 residues. Between the trimmed V and J ends, which lost 0 bases and 1 base, there was a span of 3 bases. Here the CDR3 reads CASSYSGNTGELFF. DNA for the CDR3: TGTGCCAGCAGTTACTCCGGGAACACCGGGGAGCTGTTTTTT.

This clone was seen only once. The chain employs TRBV4-2 and TRBJ2-3; 11 bases fit TRBD2. There are 18 residues in the CDR3. CDR1 LGHNA and CDR2 YNFKEQ come from the germline V gene. J was trimmed by 1 base and V by 0 bases; bases with no gene match: 6. This CDR3 reads CASSQDSTSGVGTDTQYF. The CDR3 nucleotides are TGTGCCAGCAGCCAAGATTCGACTAGCGGGGTAGGCACAGATACGCAGTATTTT.

This chain connects TRBV27 to TRBJ1-5; 10 nucleotides align to TRBD1. The CDR3 totals 16 residues. Germline trimming cut 6 bases from V and 2 bases from J; bases unmatched to any gene: 7. The germline gives CDR1 MNHEY, CDR2 SMNVEV (reference sequence). The CDR3 sequence is CASSPTGGEGNQPQHF. CDR3 sequence (DNA): TGTGCCAGCAGCCCGACAGGGGGCGAGGGCAATCAGCCCCAGCATTTT.

The chain couples TRBV5-4 to TRBJ2-1, with D tentatively TRBD2 (6 bases). The V end was cut by 0 bases, the J end by 0 bases, with 10 bases between. This CDR3 spans 16 amino acids. Germline V CDR1 and CDR2: SGHNT, YYREEE (reference sequence). The DNA for the CDR3 is TGTGCCAGCAGCTTGGATCTAGCGCGCTCCTACAATGAGCAGTTCTTC. As protein: CASSLDLARSYNEQFF.

The chain employs TRBV5-4 and TRBJ2-1; TRBD2 matches 13 bases. The CDR3 length is 19 residues. With 4 bases clipped from V and 0 bases from J, the junction kept 10 bases outside the gene matches. Germline V lookup: CDR1 SGHNT, CDR2 YYREEE (reference sequence). CDR3 nucleotides: TGTGCCAGCAGCACCCCGGGACTAGCGGGGCCTAGCTCCTACAATGAGCAGTTCTTC. It encodes CASSTPGLAGPSSYNEQFF.

The chain is built from TRBV18 and TRBJ1-6, with a weak D call TRBD1 (5 bases). The germline CDR1 and CDR2 sequences are KGHSH and LQKENI. CDR3 length equals 16 residues. Between the trimmed V and J ends, which lost 3 bases and 0 bases, there was a span of 9 bases. CDR3 sequence: CASSPTENSYNSPLHF. The DNA for the CDR3 is TGTGCCAGCTCACCGACAGAAAACTCCTATAATTCACCCCTCCACTTT.

V and J are TRBV19 and TRBJ2-3; the match to TRBD1 covers 11 bases. CDR3 length equals 15 residues. V lost 5 bases to trimming and J lost 4 bases; unmatched junction nucleotides: 5. CDR1 is LNHDA, CDR2 SQIVND, per germline (reference sequence). CDR3: CASSFGTGGPDTQYF. The CDR3 bases are TGTGCCAGTAGTTTCGGGACAGGGGGGCCAGATACGCAGTATTTT.

The CDR3 protein is CASSTTGGRLEQYF. The CDR3 nucleotides read TGTGCCAGCAGTACAACAGGGGGCAGGCTCGAGCAGTACTTC. This chain uses TRBV2 with TRBJ2-7, with 9 nucleotides matching TRBD1. CDR3 size: 14 residues. The trim removed 5 bases at V and 6 bases at J, leaving 8 bases unmatched. Germline CDR1 is SNHLY and CDR2 is FYNNEI.

This clone was observed a few times. V is TRBV7-2 and J is TRBJ2-3; 9 bases match TRBD1. CDR1 and CDR2 (germline): SGHTA, FQGNSA. The CDR3 covers 15 residues. The V segment lost 5 bases and the J segment 7 bases; nucleotides outside the gene matches: 10. This CDR3 reads CASSRARDRVHTQYF. In DNA form, the CDR3 reads TGTGCCAGCAGCCGGGCACGGGACAGGGTCCATACGCAGTATTTT. Full variable domain (missing parts from reference TRBV7-2 and TRBJ2-3): GAGVSQSPSNKVTEKGKDVELRCDPISGHTALYWYRQSLGQGLEFLIYFQGNSAPDKSGLPSDRFSAERTGGSVSTLTIQRTQQEDSAVYLCASSRARDRVHTQYFGPGTRLTVL.

The rearrangement uses TRBV5-1 and TRBJ2-7; 10 nucleotides align to TRBD1. The CDR3 covers 14 residues. Per the germline V gene, CDR1 is SGHRS and CDR2 is YFSETQ. V shed 3 bases and J 5 bases; nucleotides not matched to a gene: 5. The CDR3 nucleotides read TGCGCCAGCAGCTCCCCGACAGGGGGCAACGAGCAGTACTTC. Translated, it gives CASSSPTGGNEQYF.

This clone showed up just once. The chain joins TRBV30 to TRBJ1-1; D gene ambiguous. The length of the CDR3 is 13 residues. V lost 0 bases to trimming and J lost 1 base, with 6 bases between them. Germline CDR1 reads GTSNPN; CDR2 reads SVGIG (reference sequence). This chain's CDR3 is CAWSVRRNTEAFF. For the CDR3, the DNA is TGTGCCTGGAGTGTACGTAGGAACACTGAAGCTTTCTTT.

V and J are TRBV2 and TRBJ1-6, with 8 bases lining up with TRBD1. CDR1 is SNHLY and CDR2 is FYNNEI in the germline V gene. This CDR3 spans 15 amino acids. V shed 5 bases and J 10 bases; nucleotides not matched to a gene: 10. CDR3 DNA sequence: TGTGCCAGCAGTCCGGACAGGGCCGTGGGGTCACCCCTCCACTTT. Its translation is CASSPDRAVGSPLHF.

The rearrangement uses TRBV19 and TRBJ1-6; 7 bases are a match to TRBD1. With 9 bases clipped from V and 10 bases from J, the junction kept 12 bases outside the gene matches. Germline assignment: CDR1 LNHDA and CDR2 SQIVND (reference sequence). This CDR3 has 14 residues. DNA of the CDR3: TGTGCCAGCACTTACAGGGGAAGAGGATCACCCCTCCACTTT. Its translation: CASTYRGRGSPLHF.

The rearrangement joins TRBV15 to TRBJ2-7; 7 bases line up with TRBD1. V shed 1 base and J 4 bases; nucleotides not matched to a gene: 7. Germline V gives CDR1 LNHNV, CDR2 YYDKDF (reference sequence). The CDR3 has 15 residues. Written as DNA, the CDR3 is TGTGCCACCAGCAGAGGGACAGGCCCAGTTTACGAGCAGTACTTC. Its protein is CATSRGTGPVYEQYF.

Concerning this clone: This sample also contains other DNA sequences that code for the same CDR3. The chain joins TRBV18 to TRBJ2-5, with no clear D. The germline V gene has CDR1 KGHSH and CDR2 LQKENI. V lost 0 bases and J lost 2, with 7 bases in between. The CDR3 has 14 amino acids. The CDR3: CASSPPAGQETQYF. The CDR3, as DNA: TGTGCCAGCTCACCACCGGCCGGGCAAGAGACCCAGTACTTC. Full variable domain (outside the CDR3, taken from reference TRBV18 and TRBJ2-5): NAGVMQNPRHLVRRRGQEARLRCSPMKGHSHVYWYRQLPEEGLKFMVYLQKENIIDESGMPKERFSAEFPKEGPSILRIQQVVRGDSAAYFCASSPPAGQETQYFGPGTRLLVL.

This sequence joins TRBV6-5 and TRBJ2-1; 9 bases match TRBD1. V lost 6 bases and J lost 7; bases outside the gene matches: 7. The CDR3 has 14 residues. Germline V gene sequence: CDR1 MNHEY, CDR2 SVGAGI. CDR3 amino acids: CASSLLDRGNEQFF. In DNA form, the CDR3 reads TGTGCCAGCAGCCTCCTGGACAGGGGAAATGAGCAGTTCTTC.

DNA of the CDR3: TGTGCCAGCAGTGATAGGGCAGGGCAGACCAAGAACACTGAAGCTTTCTTT. Residues: CASSDRAGQTKNTEAFF. The chain uses TRBV6-1 and TRBJ1-1, with D maybe TRBD1 (5 bases). Germline V gene sequence: CDR1 MNHNS, CDR2 SASEGT. This CDR3 is 17 amino acids long. V shed 3 bases and J shed 1 base, with 18 bases lying between them.

The chain links TRBV2 to TRBJ2-3; the match to TRBD2 covers 7 bases. Per the germline V gene, CDR1 is SNHLY and CDR2 is FYNNEI. The CDR3 totals 13 residues. V lost 6 bases, J lost 5 bases, and 5 bases stayed unmatched. As DNA, the CDR3 is TGTGCCAGCAGCGGACTAGGTGGAGATACGCAGTATTTT. It is translated as CASSGLGGDTQYF.

A single count supports this clone. The CDR3 DNA follows: TGTGCCTCCCGACAGAAGACTGAAGCTTTCTTT. Residues: CASRQKTEAFF. The rearrangement uses TRBV6-5 and TRBJ1-1; D is perhaps TRBD1 (5 bases). This CDR3 has 11 residues. Trimming removed 11 bases from V and 5 bases from J, with 12 bases in between. Germline loops: CDR1 MNHEY, CDR2 SVGAGI.

This clone was observed a handful of times. The chain has TRBV5-6 and TRBJ2-7; TRBD1 agrees at 8 bases. Looked up from germline, CDR1 is SGHDT and CDR2 is YYEEEE. The CDR3 spans 15 residues. Trimming took 3 bases from V and 4 from J; bases not matched to a gene: 9. CDR3 in DNA: TGTGCCAGCAGCTCGCGACAGGGGAAGTATTACGAGCAGTACTTC. Amino acid sequence: CASSSRQGKYYEQYF.

This rearrangement joins TRBV4-3 to TRBJ2-1, with TRBD2 identical over 8 bases. The V and J ends lost 1 base and 4 bases, in that order; junction bases with no gene match: 6. Germline V gene data show CDR1 as LGHNA and CDR2 as YSLEER. The CDR3 consists of 16 residues. This chain's CDR3 is CASSQGRSGGYNEQFF. The CDR3 DNA reads as TGCGCCAGCAGCCAAGGTAGGAGCGGGGGATACAATGAGCAGTTCTTC.

In this sample, this clone turned up a few times. The chain links TRBV4-1 to TRBJ1-2; D gene unclear. The CDR3 is 13 residues long. Germline assignment: CDR1 MGHRA and CDR2 YSYEKL. The ends were cut back, 2 bases at V and 1 base at J, with 5 bases in the middle. The CDR3 nucleotides are TGCGCCAGCAGCCAATTAGATAACTATGGCTACACCTTC. Translating gives CASSQLDNYGYTF.